Included here is one T cell receptor beta chain sequence, with context. Its specificity is unknown. This record comes from a study of graft-versus-host responses after intestinal transplantation. Across the whole study: Isolated intestinal, liver-intestinal, or multivisceral transplants were what recipients had. Each recipient received anti-thymocyte globulin induction, then tacrolimus and steroids for about 3 years.

Germline V gene data show CDR1 as KGHSH and CDR2 as LQKENI. This CDR3 contains 12 residues. Trimming stripped 3 bases from V and 10 bases from J, with 7 bases between. Findings and caveats of the study: Early HvG declines after transplant were associated with peak circulating GvH clone levels.

The assay was immunoSEQ multiplex PCR, and TCRdb's table has in-frame clones only and misses some. The sample has some 120,000 clones, 90% seen once. The V and J genes are TRBV18 and TRBJ1-6; no clear D. The input for sequencing was unstimulated CD4+ T cells sorted from spleen or lymph node cells, taken before intestinal transplant. The origin of this receptor is a human donor who received an intestinal transplant. For the CDR3, the DNA is TGTGCCAGCTCACCCACTGAATCACCCCTCCACTTT. This translates into CASSPTESPLHF.